A single sample gave rise to the 27 T cell receptor beta chains below, sequenced in a study of control samples from healthy donors and cancer patients. Sequenced by immunoSEQ multiplex PCR; TCRdb stores in-frame clones only, minus some. The sample contains about 250,000 clones, 82% of which appear only once. The sequencing input was PBMCs. These receptors were collected from a woman in her sixties or seventies with lung cancer.

The J gene is TRBJ2-1, the V gene TRBV4-1; no reliable D call. This CDR3 region has 14 residues. With 3 bases removed from V and 2 bases from J, the gap between germline ends came to 8 bases. CDR1 is MGHRA and CDR2 is YSYEKL in the germline V gene. The CDR3 protein is CASSQGSTYNEQFF. The CDR3, as DNA: TGCGCCAGCAGCCAGGGTAGCACCTACAATGAGCAGTTCTTC.

V and J are TRBV18 and TRBJ2-3; 8 nucleotides align to TRBD1. Germline-derived CDR1 and CDR2 are KGHSH and LQKENI. CDR3 size: 15 residues. J gave up 3 bases and V 6 bases, and 8 bases lay outside the gene matches. This CDR3 is CASSPGQGGTDTQYF. The CDR3 DNA sequence: TGTGCCAGCTCGCCCGGACAGGGCGGTACAGATACGCAGTATTTT.

This clone has only a few counts. The chain joins TRBV18 to TRBJ2-4; 11 nucleotides match TRBD2. The junction had 7 bases not matched to a gene; V was cut back by 0 bases and J by 0 bases. This CDR3 contains 19 residues. Germline CDR1 KGHSH, CDR2 LQKENI. Here the CDR3 reads CASSPPRGTSGGAKNIQYF. CDR3 coding DNA: TGTGCCAGCTCACCACCAAGGGGAACTAGCGGGGGAGCCAAAAACATTCAGTACTTC.

This clone came up a few times. This rearrangement joins TRBV7-2 to TRBJ2-1; D possibly uses TRBD1 or TRBD2 (5 bases each). V lost 5 bases and J lost 2, with 16 bases in between. Per the germline V gene, CDR1 is SGHTA and CDR2 is FQGNSA. The CDR3 is 16 residues long. CDR3 DNA: TGTGCCAGCAGCCAAGATAGTGGGACCACCTACAATGAGCAGTTCTTC. It codes for CASSQDSGTTYNEQFF.

This clone showed up just once. The chain employs TRBV2 and TRBJ1-6; 7 bases align to TRBD1. CDR1 is SNHLY, CDR2 FYNNEI, per germline. V was pared by 4 bases and J by 5 bases, with 5 bases of the junction left unmatched. The CDR3 consists of 15 residues. In DNA, the CDR3 is TGTGCCAGCAGTGTCCTGGGACAGCATAATTCACCCCTCCACTTT. Its protein is CASSVLGQHNSPLHF.

The V gene is TRBV7-3, the J gene TRBJ1-1; possibly TRBD1 for D (5 bases). The CDR3 spans 15 residues. Germline CDR1 is SGHTA and CDR2 is FQGTGA. The V end lost 5 bases, the J end lost 0 bases, and 13 bases lay between the germline ends. The chain's CDR3 is CASSIDRQMNTEAFF. CDR3 sequence (DNA): TGTGCCAGCAGCATTGATCGACAGATGAACACTGAAGCTTTCTTT.

This chain joins TRBV5-1 and TRBJ2-3; 16 bases align to TRBD2. Germline CDR1 reads SGHRS; CDR2 reads YFSETQ. This CDR3 has 21 residues. Unmatched junction bases numbered 12, after V lost 0 bases and J lost 2 bases. This chain's CDR3 is CASSLEPGLAGGTYNTDTQYF. The CDR3 DNA reads as TGCGCCAGCAGCTTGGAGCCGGGACTAGCGGGGGGGACCTATAACACAGATACGCAGTATTTT. Combining the CDR3 with reference TRBV5-1 and TRBJ2-3 gives the whole variable domain KAGVTQTPRYLIKTRGQQVTLSCSPISGHRSVSWYQQTPGQGLQFLFEYFSETQRNKGNFPGRFSGRQFSNSRSEMNVSTLELGDSALYLCASSLEPGLAGGTYNTDTQYFGPGTRLTVL.

The rearrangement joins TRBV7-8 to TRBJ1-1, with 7 nucleotides matching TRBD1. This CDR3 is 16 amino acids long. Germline V gene lookup returns CDR1 SGHVS and CDR2 FQNEAQ. Trimming cost V 1 base and J 0 bases; bases outside gene matches: 5. Written as DNA, the CDR3 is TGTGCCAGCAGCTTAGTTTCAGGGACAGTGAACACTGAAGCTTTCTTT. Translated: CASSLVSGTVNTEAFF.

This chain connects TRBV5-1 to TRBJ2-5; 7 bases align to TRBD1. This CDR3 is built from 15 residues. CDR1 and CDR2 (germline): SGHRS, YFSETQ. The V segment lost 0 bases and the J segment 5 bases; nucleotides outside the gene matches: 7. The CDR3: CASSLATGKRETQYF. Written as DNA, the CDR3 is TGCGCCAGCAGCTTGGCGACAGGGAAGAGGGAGACCCAGTACTTC. Full variable domain (rest looked up from reference TRBV5-1 and TRBJ2-5): KAGVTQTPRYLIKTRGQQVTLSCSPISGHRSVSWYQQTPGQGLQFLFEYFSETQRNKGNFPGRFSGRQFSNSRSEMNVSTLELGDSALYLCASSLATGKRETQYFGPGTRLLVL.

The chain employs TRBV6-1 and TRBJ1-6; D possibly corresponds to TRBD1 (5 bases). V dropped 2 bases and J dropped 10 bases, with 12 bases sitting between them. Germline loops: CDR1 MNHNS, CDR2 SASEGT. The CDR3 runs to 14 residues. The CDR3 nucleotides are TGTGCCAGCAGTGAATTGAGGGGCATATCACCCCTCCACTTT. This sequence encodes CASSELRGISPLHF.

V is TRBV6-2 or TRBV6-3 and J is TRBJ2-7; the D gene is possibly TRBD1 (6 bases). V lost 6 bases and J lost 3, with 12 bases in between. The CDR3 consists of 13 residues. Germline V gene lookup returns CDR1 MNHEY and CDR2 SVGEGT. In nucleotides, the CDR3 is TGTGCCAGCAGCTGGGAACAGGGCTACGAGCAGTACTTC. Translated: CASSWEQGYEQYF.

The rearrangement joins TRBV6-5 to TRBJ2-7; D is unresolved. This CDR3 is 14 amino acids long. Between the trimmed V and J ends, which lost 7 bases and 1 base, there was a span of 14 bases. Per germline, CDR1 MNHEY and CDR2 SVGAGI. DNA of the CDR3: TGTGCCAGCACTCTTCGGGCAACTTCCTACGAGCAGTACTTC. Its translation: CASTLRATSYEQYF.

CDR3 sequence reads: CASSQGSGGAQDTQYF. The CDR3 coding sequence is TGTGCCAGCAGCCAGGGAAGCGGGGGGGCCCAAGATACGCAGTATTTT. The V gene is TRBV3-1 (or the pseudogene TRBV3-2), the J gene TRBJ2-3; 10 bases match TRBD2. V was pared by 3 bases and J by 5 bases, with 8 bases of the junction left unmatched. CDR3 length: 16 residues. Germline CDR1 reads LGHDT; CDR2 reads YNNKEL (reference sequence).

The chain carries TRBV10-3 and TRBJ1-1, with D possibly being TRBD1 (5 bases). CDR3 length: 17 amino acids. Trimming pared 8 bases from V and 1 base from J, leaving 23 bases between. Germline assignment: CDR1 ENHRY and CDR2 SYGVKD. The CDR3 bases are TGTGCCATCGGGGACGCGGGAGCAGGGTCGGGGAACACTGAAGCTTTCTTT. This gives the protein CAIGDAGAGSGNTEAFF.

The chain carries TRBV18 and TRBJ2-5; D is perhaps TRBD1 (5 bases). Looked up from germline, CDR1 is KGHSH and CDR2 is LQKENI. This CDR3 region has 16 residues. Trimming took off 0 bases at V and 2 bases at J, with 13 bases between the two ends. The CDR3 DNA reads TGTGCCAGCTCACCACCTACCAGGGCGGTTCAAGAGACCCAGTACTTC. This gives the protein CASSPPTRAVQETQYF.

V is TRBV19 and J is TRBJ2-4; TRBD1 matches at 7 bases. J was trimmed by 6 bases and V by 6 bases; bases with no gene match: 11. In germline, CDR1 is LNHDA, CDR2 SQIVND (reference sequence). The CDR3 loop spans 15 amino acids. The CDR3 nucleotides read TGTGCCAGTAGCCCGTACGGGACAGTCGGAAACATTCAGTACTTC. Amino acids: CASSPYGTVGNIQYF.

With regard to this clone: Just one base apart from a much larger clone, this may be a read error. This chain uses TRBV28 with TRBJ1-2, with D perhaps TRBD1 (6 bases). Germline V gene sequence: CDR1 MDHEN, CDR2 SYDVKM. Trimming cost V 6 bases and J 2 bases, with 10 bases left between them. CDR3 length: 13 residues. The CDR3 nucleotides are TGTGCCAGCAGCTTGAGGGGGAACTATGGCTACACCTTC. This translates into CASSLRGNYGYTF.

This sequence joins TRBV7-9 and TRBJ2-7; unclear D gene. Trimming took off 3 bases at V and 3 bases at J, with 12 bases between the two ends. The CDR3 sequence is 14 residues long. CDR1 is SEHNR, CDR2 FQNEAQ, per germline (reference sequence). CDR3 nucleotide sequence: TGTGCCAGCAGCTTGGGCCAAGATAACTACGAGCAGTACTTC. It encodes CASSLGQDNYEQYF. The whole variable domain, filled in from reference TRBV7-9 and TRBJ2-7, reads DTGVSQNPRHKITKRGQNVTFRCDPISEHNRLYWYRQTLGQGPEFLTYFQNEAQLEKSRLLSDRFSAERPKGSFSTLEIQRTEQGDSAMYLCASSLGQDNYEQYFGPGTRLTVT.

In regard to this clone: Other nucleotide sequences from this sample produce the same CDR3. The chain carries TRBV5-1 and TRBJ1-1; D not resolved. The V and J ends lost 0 bases and 1 base respectively, with 7 bases between them. CDR1 and CDR2 from the germline V gene are SGHRS and YFSETQ. The CDR3 is 14 amino acids. CDR3 DNA sequence: TGCGCCAGCAGCTTGGACCCCGGGAACACTGAAGCTTTCTTT. This encodes CASSLDPGNTEAFF.

This clone has just one count. The chain recombines TRBV3-1 (or the pseudogene TRBV3-2) with TRBJ2-5; TRBD2 agrees at 10 bases. This CDR3 is 16 amino acids long. Looked up from germline, CDR1 is LGHDT and CDR2 is YNNKEL (reference sequence). The V gene end was trimmed by 1 base and the J gene end by 5 bases; junction bases not matched to a gene: 7. Here the CDR3 DNA reads TGTGCCAGCAGCCAAGCAAGCGGGGGGGCTGGGGAGACCCAGTACTTC. It yields the protein CASSQASGGAGETQYF.

This clone was detected only a few times. V usage is TRBV2 and J usage is TRBJ1-1; no clear D. The germline V gene encodes CDR1 SNHLY and CDR2 FYNNEI. The CDR3 consists of 11 residues. Trimming removed 3 bases at V and 10 bases at J, with 9 bases between. CDR3 residues: CASSEEGPAFF. CDR3 nucleotides: TGTGCCAGCAGTGAGGAGGGCCCAGCTTTCTTT.

This clone has just one count. DNA for the CDR3: TGTGCCAGCAGCGTAGATCGCACAGGGGTATCCGGGGAGCTGTTTTTT. Its protein product is CASSVDRTGVSGELFF. The chain combines TRBV9 with TRBJ2-2; 7 positions match TRBD1. Germline V CDR1 and CDR2: SGDLS, YYNGEE. With 0 bases clipped from V and 6 bases from J, the junction kept 8 bases outside the gene matches. This CDR3 contains 16 residues.

This clone came up a few times. This sequence joins TRBV10-1 and TRBJ2-1, with D possibly being TRBD2 (6 bases). The V gene's germline CDR1 is WNHNN and CDR2 SYGVQD (reference sequence). V lost 1 base and J lost 6, with 7 bases in between. The CDR3 consists of 13 residues. CDR3 sequence: CASSEFSGNEQFF. The CDR3 coding sequence is TGCGCCAGCAGTGAGTTTAGCGGCAATGAGCAGTTCTTC.

This chain joins TRBV20-1 and TRBJ1-2, with D unclear. The CDR3 has 11 residues. Germline V gene data show CDR1 as DFQATT and CDR2 as SNEGSKA (reference sequence). The V gene lost 5 bases and the J gene lost 4 bases, with 8 bases spanning the gap. In DNA form, the CDR3 reads TGCAGTGCTCGATACGGCTATGGCTACACCTTC. It encodes CSARYGYGYTF.

This chain uses TRBV7-8 with TRBJ1-5, with TRBD1 matching over 9 bases. In germline, CDR1 is SGHVS, CDR2 FQNEAQ. Trimming removed 1 base from V and 6 bases from J; junction bases left unmatched: 4. The CDR3 spans 15 residues. The CDR3 reads CASSLGGTGIQPQHF. DNA of the CDR3: TGTGCCAGCAGCTTAGGGGGGACAGGGATTCAGCCCCAGCATTTT.

V gene TRBV28 combines with J gene TRBJ1-3; 10 bases map to TRBD1. Trimming removed 5 bases from V and 1 base from J; junction bases left unmatched: 5. Germline CDR1 MDHEN, CDR2 SYDVKM. The CDR3 is 16 residues long. The CDR3, as DNA: TGTGCCAGCAGTAACTGGACAGGGGGATCTGGAAACACCATATATTTT. Protein sequence: CASSNWTGGSGNTIYF.

The V and J genes are TRBV4-1 and TRBJ2-1; D is unresolved. The V and J ends lost 0 bases and 9 bases respectively, with 15 bases between them. CDR1 is MGHRA and CDR2 is YSYEKL in the germline V gene. This CDR3 region has 15 residues. The CDR3 sequence: CASSQDKLSSSEQFF. The DNA for the CDR3 is TGCGCCAGCAGCCAAGATAAGTTGAGTTCCAGTGAGCAGTTCTTC.